This TCR beta chain is drawn from a study of blood T cell repertoires in COVID-19 (dated by TCRdb to about 2020). General notes on the study: Samples covering the acute and convalescent phases of COVID-19 were provided by collaborators in the United States, Italy and Spain. The prospective study material was composed of cDNA or gDNA derived from T cells, B-cell-depleted T cells, or PBMCs. Subjects who had been exposed to COVID-19, were actively infected with it, or had recovered from it provided the deeply sampled blood TCRbeta repertoires that made up the dataset. A freely available public database, intended as a resource for researchers studying the immune response to SARS-CoV-2, is where the repertoires were released. Samples came from the ongoing ImmuneRACE study (first 160 participants) plus 1,254 subjects from 6 global collaborators. A de-identified subject ID, COVID-19 status, age in years and sex were almost always included in the sample metadata. Where HLA class I and class II types were available, the types were taken from metadata supplied by the sample provider, not from assay-based typing. Paper-wide results and their limitations: How much clinical and demographic metadata was included differed by source and by participant, and the metadata was provided uncurated.

Participants in the prospective study were aged about 18 to 89 years, lived in about two dozen United States geographic areas, and enrolled through a virtual design. Cohort assignment in the prospective study relied on participant-reported clinical history from a screening survey and a study questionnaire. Recovered participants in ImmuneRACE Cohort 3 were defined by two consecutive negative NP/OP PCR tests, clearance by a healthcare professional, or resolution of symptoms. Mobile phlebotomists in the prospective study collected whole blood, serum and a nasopharyngeal or oropharyngeal swab from every participant. Prospective study participants could optionally give additional blood draws and questionnaires over an approximately two-month period. Prospective study blood samples were shipped either frozen or at room temperature before DNA extraction. TCRbeta CDR3 regions were amplified from genomic DNA using the immunoSEQ Assay, a bias-controlled multiplex PCR. The original pipeline was this. Within the assay, amplification of reference gene primers was used to estimate how many nucleated cells each sample contained. To quantify the absolute abundance of each unique TCRbeta CDR3 rearrangement, sequence reads were collapsed and filtered. For each sample, productive Simpson clonality was calculated as the square root of Simpson's diversity index over productive rearrangements. TCRdb's version of the immuneACCESS table is confined to in-frame rearrangements and falls short of the full clone set. An unresolved V gene accounts for under half of the shortfall where checked; the remainder is of unknown origin. The DNA gave D and trimming, while V, J and clone size come from that table. The sample data list roughly 200,000 clones, and around 90% of these were observed just once. The ten largest clonotypes hold 0.95% to 1.5% of the sample.

Comment on this clone: What antigen it recognizes has not been identified. Per-base quality was not reported, and no clone a single base away is much larger than it.

The CDR3 has 15 amino acids, counting the end cysteine and phenylalanine. The CDR3 DNA has 45 bases and is translated from base 1. CDR1 and CDR2 (GTSNPN, SVGIG) derive from the germline V gene (reference sequence). V was cut back by 3 bases and J by 0 bases, leaving a gap of 13 bases between them. The clonotype originates from a man aged 25 to 45 who had recovered from COVID-19. The sample taken for sequencing was PBMCs or T cells enriched from blood (not recorded which). This sequence uses TRBV30 and TRBJ2-3; TRBD1 could be the D gene, as 5 bases match. The base sequence is TGTGCCTGGAGCGTTCGGACACTTAGCACAGATACGCAGTATTTT. It encodes CAWSVRTLSTDTQYF.